A selection of T cell receptor beta chains follows, all from one sample in a study of blood T cells in healthy people across ages. TCRdb independently ran MiXCR on the 5' RACE reads; one entry per CDR3 protein. Among about 1,500,000 distinct CDR3 sequences, 42% were seen once, and the ten largest hold 7% to 9%. The source material was blood. The receptor source for this set is a woman under 30 in good health. CDR3s include the opening cysteine and the closing phenylalanine or tryptophan. D genes are given only for firm matches. Clone sizes are given selectively: once, few, many, or a class where the clone is expanded.

d_gene | abundance | j_gene | v_gene | CDR3nt | CDR3aa
TRBD2 | few | TRBJ2-1 | TRBV20-1 | TGCAGTGCTAGAGCCTTGAGGACTAGCGGAGACTACAATGAGCAGTTCTTC | CSARALRTSGDYNEQFF
TRBD1 | . | TRBJ1-5 | TRBV2 | TGTGCCAGCAGTGAGGACAGGGCACAACAGCCCCAGCATTTT | CASSEDRAQQPQHF
TRBD2 | few | TRBJ2-7 | TRBV20-1 | TGCAGTGCAGGGACTAGCGGGAGGGGTACCTACGAGCAGTACTTC | CSAGTSGRGTYEQYF
TRBD2 | . | TRBJ2-7 | TRBV6-6 | TGTGCCAGCAGTTACACTAGCGGGGGGGATCCCTACAATGAGCAGTACTTC | CASSYTSGGDPYNEQYF
. | . | TRBJ2-7 | TRBV20-1 | TGCAGTGCTAGGGGGAGGACCTTGAGCTCCTACGAGCAGTACTTC | CSARGRTLSSYEQYF
. | . | TRBJ2-1 | TRBV12-3/TRBV12-4 | TGTGCCAGCAGTTTAGAACGGACCTCCAACTACAATGGGCAGTTCTTC | CASSLERTSNYNGQFF
. | . | TRBJ2-7 | TRBV5-1 | TGCGCCAGCAGCTACGGTGGTGATACCTACGAGCAGTACTTC | CASSYGGDTYEQYF
. | once | TRBJ2-7 | TRBV7-9 | TGTGCCGCGGCCCAGGGGCCCTCCTACGAGCAGTACTTC | CAAAQGPSYEQYF
TRBD2 | many | TRBJ2-1 | TRBV13 | TGTGCCAGCAGCTGGACTAGCGGGGGATACAATGAGCAGTTCTTC | CASSWTSGGYNEQFF
TRBD2 | many | TRBJ2-7 | TRBV20-1 | TGCAGTGCTAGAGACGCCACTAGCGCCGGCTACGAGCAGTACTTC | CSARDATSAGYEQYF
. | . | TRBJ2-1 | TRBV4-1 | TGCGCCACCCGCCGACTAGTGGGGGGCAATGAGCAGTTCTTC | CATRRLVGGNEQFF
TRBD1 | once | TRBJ2-5 | TRBV10-1 | TGCGCCAGCAGGGACAGGGAAGGGGAGACCCAGTACTTC | CASRDREGETQYF
TRBD1 | . | TRBJ1-2 | TRBV5-1 | TGCGCCAGCAGCTTTACCCAAGGACAGGGATGGGACTATGGCTACACCTTC | CASSFTQGQGWDYGYTF
TRBD2 | . | TRBJ2-3 | TRBV6-5 | TGTGCCAGCAGTTTATGGACTAGCGGGAGCACAGATACGCAGTATTTT | CASSLWTSGSTDTQYF
. | few | TRBJ2-5 | TRBV20-1 | TGCAGTGCTAGTAGCCCAACGGGAGAGACCCAGTACTTC | CSASSPTGETQYF
. | . | TRBJ2-7 | TRBV24-1 | TGTGCCACCAGTCAGGGCTACGAGCAGTACTTC | CATSQGYEQYF
. | few | TRBJ2-3 | TRBV6-1 | TGTGCCAGCACGGTAGCCGCAGATACGCAGTATTTT | CASTVAADTQYF